Below are 18 T cell receptor beta chains sequenced from a single sample in a study of shared clonotypes between healthy human individuals. Method: immunoSEQ multiplex PCR; TCRdb's copy keeps in-frame clones and lacks some. The sample lists more than 2 million clones; over 85% were seen once. Naive CD8 isolation took CD45RO-negative cells positively selected for CCR7 and excluded terminally differentiated effector memory CD45RA+ cells. Sequencing input: naive CD8+ T cells from PBMCs. The receptors originated from a man between 18 and 35 years old in good health. Some clones in this sample may be carry-over from other donors' samples.

This clone was detected only a few times. The V gene is TRBV10-2, the J gene TRBJ1-1, with D uncertain. The germline V gene has CDR1 WSHSY and CDR2 SAAADI. The CDR3 is 13 amino acids. V lost 2 bases to trimming and J lost 0 bases, with 4 bases between them. Written as DNA, the CDR3 is TGCGCCAGCAGTGAGATCCTGAACACTGAAGCTTTCTTT. As protein: CASSEILNTEAFF.

This clone was seen only a few times. The identical CDR3 is also encoded by other nucleotide sequences in the sample. V and J are TRBV19 and TRBJ2-7; D is unclear. Germline loops: CDR1 LNHDA, CDR2 SQIVND (reference sequence). Between the trimmed V and J ends, which lost 1 base and 3 bases, there was a span of 7 bases. CDR3 length equals 13 residues. The CDR3 here is CASSIVGSYEQYF. The CDR3, as DNA: TGTGCCAGTAGTATAGTAGGCAGCTACGAGCAGTACTTC.

This chain uses TRBV7-9 with TRBJ1-1; D gene ambiguous. The CDR3 length is 12 residues. V lost 1 base, J lost 8 bases, and 8 bases lay in between. Germline CDR1 and CDR2: SEHNR and FQNEAQ (reference sequence). The CDR3 region is CASSLDTAEAFF. The CDR3 DNA is TGTGCCAGCAGCTTAGACACGGCCGAAGCTTTCTTT.

The chain combines TRBV5-1 with TRBJ1-1, with D possibly TRBD1 on 6 matching bases. Germline V CDR1 and CDR2: SGHRS, YFSETQ. V was shortened by 0 bases and J by 1 base, with 10 bases between the two germline ends. This CDR3 comprises 15 residues. CDR3 in DNA: TGCGCCAGCAGCTTGGACAGGGCATGGAACACTGAAGCTTTCTTT. Its protein is CASSLDRAWNTEAFF.

J is TRBJ1-1 and V is TRBV28; D may be TRBD1 (5 bases). V was cut by 2 bases and J by 4 bases, with 14 bases left in between. The CDR3 loop spans 15 amino acids. The germline V gene encodes CDR1 MDHEN and CDR2 SYDVKM. The CDR3 bases are TGTGCCAGCAGTTTAAGCGGGGACGGCGGCACTGAAGCTTTCTTT. Translation gives CASSLSGDGGTEAFF.

The rearrangement links TRBV5-4 to TRBJ2-3, with D tentatively TRBD2 (5 bases). V dropped 4 bases and J dropped 5 bases, with 11 bases sitting between them. This CDR3 comprises 13 residues. Germline-derived CDR1 and CDR2 are SGHNT and YYREEE (reference sequence). The CDR3 spells CASSGGLVDTQYF. The CDR3 DNA sequence: TGTGCCAGCAGCGGAGGACTTGTAGATACGCAGTATTTT.

J is TRBJ1-2 and V is TRBV7-9; D perhaps matches TRBD1 (6 bases). The CDR3 runs 14 residues. CDR1 SEHNR and CDR2 FQNEAQ come from the germline V gene (reference sequence). Trimming removed 4 bases from V and 1 base from J, with 10 bases in between. The CDR3 reads CASSYGGGNYGYTF. The CDR3 DNA is TGTGCCAGCAGCTACGGAGGGGGTAACTATGGCTACACCTTC.

This sequence joins TRBV7-3 and TRBJ2-5; D might be TRBD2 (7 bases). This CDR3 is built from 15 residues. Trimming left V 5 bases short and J 5 bases short, with 18 bases between. Per the germline V gene, CDR1 is SGHTA and CDR2 is FQGTGA. Here the CDR3 reads CASSPGGGAHETQYF. The CDR3, as DNA: TGTGCCAGCAGCCCCGGTGGGGGGGCCCACGAGACCCAGTACTTC. The full variable domain, rest sourced from reference TRBV7-3 and TRBJ2-5, is GAGVSQTPSNKVTEKGKYVELRCDPISGHTALYWYRQSLGQGPEFLIYFQGTGAADDSGLPNDRFFAVRPEGSVSTLKIQRTERGDSAVYLCASSPGGGAHETQYFGPGTRLLVL.

Concerning this clone itself: Other nucleotide sequences in the sample specify the same CDR3. The CDR3 DNA is TGTGCCAGCAGCTCCTCGTCCTACGAGCAGTACTTC. It codes for CASSSSSYEQYF. This chain links TRBV5-4 with TRBJ2-7; unclear D gene. The germline CDR1 and CDR2 sequences are SGHNT and YYREEE (reference sequence). The V end lost 3 bases, the J end lost 1 base, and 5 bases lay between the germline ends. This CDR3 contains 12 residues.

The CDR3 DNA reads TGTGCCAGCAGCTTAATAGGTAGCGGGAGGATGGGCTACAATGAGCAGTTCTTC. It specifies CASSLIGSGRMGYNEQFF. The chain employs TRBV7-8 and TRBJ2-1; 10 bases line up with TRBD2. This CDR3 region has 18 residues. Germline CDR1 and CDR2: SGHVS and FQNEAQ. After removal of 2 bases from V and 3 bases from J, the junction contained 10 bases not matched to a gene.

This clone was detected once. The genes are TRBV6-5 and TRBJ1-3; D not certain. CDR1 is MNHEY, CDR2 SVGAGI, per germline. CDR3 length equals 14 residues. Trimming took off 0 bases at V and 0 bases at J, with 3 bases between the two ends. CDR3 sequence reads: CASSYSVSGNTIYF. The CDR3, as DNA: TGTGCCAGCAGTTACTCGGTCTCTGGAAACACCATATATTTT.

Only one count was recorded for this clone. The J gene is TRBJ2-7, the V gene TRBV28; a weak D match, TRBD1 (6 bases). Germline CDR1 reads MDHEN; CDR2 reads SYDVKM. Trimming pared 5 bases from V and 5 bases from J, leaving 22 bases between. The CDR3 consists of 16 residues. The chain's CDR3 is CASSQLGGAGSNEQYF. The CDR3 DNA follows: TGTGCCAGCAGTCAGCTTGGGGGCGCGGGTTCCAACGAGCAGTACTTC.

Of note for this clone: This CDR3 is also generated by other DNA sequences in the sample. The chain uses TRBV9 and TRBJ2-1; unclear D gene. Germline V gene data show CDR1 as SGDLS and CDR2 as YYNGEE. The CDR3 loop spans 14 amino acids. V lost 4 bases to trimming and J lost 0 bases, with 8 bases between them. The CDR3 DNA reads TGTGCCAGCAGCCCTCGAAGCTCCTACAATGAGCAGTTCTTC. It encodes CASSPRSSYNEQFF.

With respect to this clone: Other DNA sequences within the sample encode an identical CDR3. V usage is TRBV27 and J usage is TRBJ1-2, with a weak D call TRBD1 (6 bases). Looked up from germline, CDR1 is MNHEY and CDR2 is SMNVEV (reference sequence). V lost 3 bases to trimming and J lost 4 bases, with 9 bases between them. There are 13 residues in the CDR3. CDR3 protein: CASSFGQSYGYTF. For the CDR3, the DNA is TGTGCCAGCAGTTTCGGACAGAGCTATGGCTACACCTTC.

About this clone itself: At one end the junction does not follow the germline gene, possibly because of a read error. The V gene is TRBV2, the J gene TRBJ1-2; the match to TRBD1 covers 7 bases. Germline V gene sequence: CDR1 SNHLY, CDR2 FYNNEI. CDR3 length: 14 amino acids. For the CDR3, the DNA is TGTGCCAGCAGCGAAGAAAGTACAGGGGTCGGCTACACCTTC. This gives the protein CASSEESTGVGYTF.

This sequence joins TRBV4-1 and TRBJ2-7; the match to TRBD1 covers 8 bases. The V segment lost 5 bases and the J segment 3 bases; nucleotides outside the gene matches: 6. The CDR3 loop spans 14 amino acids. CDR1 and CDR2 (germline): MGHRA, YSYEKL. CDR3 bases: TGCGCCAGCAGCACCCGACAGGGGATCTACGAGCAGTACTTC. Protein product: CASSTRQGIYEQYF.

This sequence joins TRBV6-4 and TRBJ1-1; D is unresolved. This CDR3 is 13 amino acids long. The V and J ends lost 6 bases and 1 base respectively, with 9 bases between them. CDR1 and CDR2 (germline): MRHNA, SNTAGT. Here the CDR3 reads CASRDSGNTEAFF. The CDR3 coding sequence is TGTGCCAGCAGGGATTCGGGGAACACTGAAGCTTTCTTT.

The J gene is TRBJ2-3, the V gene TRBV7-9; 7 nucleotides align to TRBD1. V was pared by 4 bases and J by 5 bases, with 3 bases of the junction left unmatched. CDR3 size: 13 residues. Germline loops: CDR1 SEHNR, CDR2 FQNEAQ (reference sequence). The CDR3 loop is CASSWDSVDTQYF. Here the CDR3 DNA reads TGTGCCAGCAGCTGGGACAGCGTAGATACGCAGTATTTT. Variable domain in full (rest from reference TRBV7-9 and TRBJ2-3): DTGVSQNPRHKITKRGQNVTFRCDPISEHNRLYWYRQTLGQGPEFLTYFQNEAQLEKSRLLSDRFSAERPKGSFSTLEIQRTEQGDSAMYLCASSWDSVDTQYFGPGTRLTVL.